This TCR beta chain was documented in a study of T cells after yellow fever vaccination. Turning to the study itself: Those fractions that held only low numbers of cells were prepared using the SMART-Seq v4 Ultra Low Input RNA kit.

General observations from the study: Weaker overall, the secondary response nonetheless peaked faster (day 5 versus 15).

On this clonotype itself: Its antigen is unidentified.

Trimming pared 1 base from V and 8 bases from J, leaving 8 bases between. Per germline, CDR1 SGHAT and CDR2 FQDESV (reference sequence). This CDR3 region has 12 residues. The TCR cDNA carried a universal primer site and UMIs from 5'RACE template switching. One entry per CDR3 protein, called by TCRdb with MiXCR from the 5' RACE reads. The data show roughly 250,000 distinct CDR3 sequences, over 10% seen once. This specimen was CD4+ T cells sorted from PBMCs, taken 45 days after the yellow fever booster vaccination. V gene TRBV11-1 combines with J gene TRBJ1-1; no definite D call. The TCR comes from a man aged 30 to 45 who received the YFV17D yellow fever vaccine. Here the CDR3 reads CASSLGSVEAFF. The CDR3 DNA follows: TGTGCCAGCAGCTTAGGGTCGGTGGAAGCTTTCTTT.